This T cell receptor beta chain was recovered during a study of T-cell reconstitution after alpha-beta-depleted transplantation in children. Unique molecular identifiers featured in how the TCRbeta library was prepared. TCRdb re-analysed the PCR reads in MiXCR, keeping a single row per CDR3 protein. The sample consists of approximately 230,000 distinct CDR3 sequences, 20% to 30% of them appearing once. The study, taken as a whole, reports: The authors attributed T-cell counts and diversity one year after transplant mostly to newly produced T cells.

The germline gives CDR1 SQVTM, CDR2 ANQGSEA. The CDR3 extends over 14 amino acids. J lost 4 bases, V lost 7 bases, and 5 bases had no gene match. As for this clonotype: Antigen: not known.

The specimen was PBMCs, mostly from graft donor cells, collected 360 days after TCRalphabeta/CD19-depleted stem cell transplant. The TCR was taken from a female patient between 2 and 10 years old who had a stem cell transplant for congenital amegakaryocytic thrombocytopenia, so the T cells may come from the graft donor. V gene TRBV29-1 combines with J gene TRBJ2-3, with TRBD2 identical over 13 bases. The CDR3 is CSAGTSGISDTQYF. For the CDR3, the DNA is TGCAGCGCTGGGACTAGCGGGATCTCAGATACGCAGTATTTT.